The 30 T cell receptor beta chains reported below all come from one sample, sequenced in a study of radiotherapy plus CTLA-4 blockade in lung cancer. The table came from immunoSEQ multiplex PCR; TCRdb's copy has only in-frame clones and leaves some out. This sample carries about 77,000 clones, around 74% of them seen once, and the ten largest clones take roughly 9.8%. The sample was peripheral blood, taken from a patient treated with radiotherapy plus ipilimumab. These TCRs come from a human donor with non-small cell lung cancer whose response to radiotherapy plus ipilimumab could not be evaluated.

This sequence joins TRBV5-6 and TRBJ2-4; no reliable D call. The V gene lost 4 bases and the J gene lost 4 bases, with 24 bases spanning the gap. Germline V gene sequence: CDR1 SGHDT, CDR2 YYEEEE. The CDR3 covers 18 residues. The CDR3 loop reads CASSRDRTKMWRKNIQYF. DNA of the CDR3: TGTGCCAGCAGCCGAGATCGAACAAAAATGTGGCGGAAAAACATTCAGTACTTC.

This rearrangement joins TRBV19 to TRBJ2-3; 7 bases agree with TRBD2. V shed 10 bases and J 0 bases; nucleotides not matched to a gene: 10. Germline assignment: CDR1 LNHDA and CDR2 SQIVND (reference sequence). The CDR3 extends over 15 amino acids. CDR3 residues: CATGDGTISTDTQYF. The CDR3 DNA is TGTGCCACCGGAGACGGGACTATAAGCACAGATACGCAGTATTTT.

The table lists this clone with a few counts. The chain carries TRBV5-5 and TRBJ1-1; the D gene is possibly TRBD1 (5 bases). The CDR3 runs to 14 residues. Germline V gives CDR1 SGHKS, CDR2 YYEKEE (reference sequence). Trimming took off 0 bases at V and 3 bases at J, with 9 bases between the two ends. The CDR3 DNA reads as TGTGCCAGCAGCTTGGGAGGGGAGGACACTGAAGCTTTCTTT. Its protein is CASSLGGEDTEAFF. Using reference TRBV5-5 and TRBJ1-1 for the parts outside the CDR3, the full variable domain is DAGVTQSPTHLIKTRGQQVTLRCSPISGHKSVSWYQQVLGQGPQFIFQYYEKEERGRGNFPDRFSARQFPNYSSELNVNALLLGDSALYLCASSLGGEDTEAFFGQGTRLTVV.

This rearrangement joins TRBV7-2 to TRBJ2-7; 9 positions agree with TRBD2. The trim removed 3 bases at V and 4 bases at J, leaving 7 bases unmatched. This CDR3 region has 15 residues. The germline gives CDR1 SGHTA, CDR2 FQGNSA. Here the CDR3 reads CASSFTASGVYEQYF. The CDR3 bases are TGTGCCAGCAGCTTTACGGCTAGCGGGGTTTACGAGCAGTACTTC.

This rearrangement joins TRBV6-5 to TRBJ2-2; D gene ambiguous. V was pared by 5 bases and J by 6 bases, with 10 bases between. There are 13 residues in the CDR3. Germline V gene lookup returns CDR1 MNHEY and CDR2 SVGAGI. The CDR3 reads CASSPREAGELFF. The CDR3 region has the DNA TGTGCCAGCAGTCCCCGTGAGGCCGGGGAGCTGTTTTTT.

The chain combines TRBV21-1 with TRBJ2-7; the table's TRBD1 call for D was not verified on the DNA. TRBV21-1 counts as a pseudogene. The CDR3 length is 14 residues. The CDR3 bases are TGTGCCAGTCCTCCGGGACAGGGGACCCACGAGCAGTACTTC. It translates to CASPPGQGTHEQYF.

The chain is built from TRBV27 and TRBJ2-7, with 8 bases matching TRBD1. Germline-derived CDR1 and CDR2 are MNHEY and SMNVEV (reference sequence). The ends lost 5 bases at V and 0 bases at J; junction bases unmatched: 6. CDR3 length: 15 residues. The CDR3 sequence is CASSPRQGPSYEQYF. CDR3 DNA: TGTGCCAGCAGTCCACGACAGGGGCCCTCCTACGAGCAGTACTTC.

The V and J genes are TRBV7-7 and TRBJ1-3; 7 bases map to TRBD1. The CDR3 consists of 15 residues. Germline V lookup: CDR1 SSHAT, CDR2 FNYEAQ (reference sequence). V shed 5 bases and J 0 bases; nucleotides not matched to a gene: 4. The CDR3 DNA reads as TGTGCCAGCAGCGCGGGACAGCCCTCTGGAAACACCATATATTTT. This sequence encodes CASSAGQPSGNTIYF.

The chain carries TRBV5-1 and TRBJ2-7, with a weak D call TRBD2 (6 bases). The germline gives CDR1 SGHRS, CDR2 YFSETQ. Trimming removed 7 bases from V and 0 bases from J, with 23 bases in between. This CDR3 comprises 17 residues. CDR3 amino acids: CASQTSLGGLSSYEQYF. In DNA, the CDR3 is TGCGCCAGCCAAACTAGCCTCGGTGGATTAAGCTCCTACGAGCAGTACTTC.

The chain uses TRBV29-1 and TRBJ2-1; 7 bases map to TRBD1. The CDR3 length is 14 residues. The germline V gene has CDR1 SQVTM and CDR2 ANQGSEA. Trimming cost V 4 bases and J 8 bases; bases outside gene matches: 11. CDR3 in DNA: TGCAGCGTTGCACAGGGGTGGAATGGGGATGAGCAGTTCTTC. Translation gives CSVAQGWNGDEQFF.

The chain combines TRBV5-1 with TRBJ1-4; unclear D gene. The CDR3 has 15 amino acids. The germline V gene encodes CDR1 SGHRS and CDR2 YFSETQ. V was trimmed by 4 bases and J by 0 bases, leaving 10 bases between them. For the CDR3, the DNA is TGCGCCAGCAGCGCCGGTCTTGCAACTAATGAAAAACTGTTTTTT. This sequence encodes CASSAGLATNEKLFF.

V is TRBV27 and J is TRBJ2-3; weak D call: TRBD1 (6 bases). With 5 bases removed from V and 3 bases from J, the gap between germline ends came to 9 bases. This CDR3 contains 13 residues. The germline CDR1 and CDR2 sequences are MNHEY and SMNVEV (reference sequence). The CDR3 region has the DNA TGTGCCAGCAGTCATGACAGGACAGATACGCAGTATTTT. Translated: CASSHDRTDTQYF.

This clone was recorded a few times. V usage is TRBV11-2 and J usage is TRBJ2-3; 9 nucleotides line up with TRBD1. Germline CDR1 SGHAT, CDR2 FQNNGV. The V gene end was trimmed by 5 bases and the J gene end by 5 bases; junction bases not matched to a gene: 14. CDR3 length equals 17 residues. CDR3 sequence (DNA): TGTGCCAGCAGCCCCCTTCAGACAGGGGGAGGAGGAGATACGCAGTATTTT. Translation gives CASSPLQTGGGGDTQYF.

The chain joins TRBV5-6 to TRBJ1-4; D is undetermined. The CDR3 covers 14 residues. Germline V gene sequence: CDR1 SGHDT, CDR2 YYEEEE. V lost 0 bases, J lost 3 bases, and 6 bases lay in between. The CDR3 region has the DNA TGTGCCAGCAGCTTGGTTTCAGCTAATGAAAAACTGTTTTTT. This codes for CASSLVSANEKLFF. The full variable domain, completed using reference TRBV5-6 and TRBJ1-4, is DAGVTQSPTHLIKTRGQQVTLRCSPKSGHDTVSWYQQALGQGPQFIFQYYEEEERQRGNFPDRFSGHQFPNYSSELNVNALLLGDSALYLCASSLVSANEKLFFGSGTQLSVL.

J is TRBJ1-1 and V is TRBV27; possible D gene TRBD1, 6 bases. Germline CDR1 reads MNHEY; CDR2 reads SMNVEV (reference sequence). The V and J ends lost 1 base and 4 bases respectively, with 13 bases between them. CDR3 length: 15 amino acids. CDR3 DNA sequence: TGTGCCAGCAGTTTATACGGGGGCGGGGGCACTGAAGCTTTCTTT. This gives the protein CASSLYGGGGTEAFF.

The chain couples TRBV25-1 to TRBJ2-3, with TRBD1 matching 7 bases. CDR3 size: 16 residues. The J segment lost 1 base and the V segment lost 4 bases, leaving 8 bases of the junction unmatched. Germline V gives CDR1 MGHDK, CDR2 SYGVNS. The chain's CDR3 is CASSAHEGTGTDTQYF. DNA for the CDR3: TGTGCCAGCAGTGCCCATGAAGGGACAGGCACAGATACGCAGTATTTT.

This clone was seen a handful of times. The chain recombines TRBV27 with TRBJ2-7; TRBD1 matches 10 bases. This CDR3 is built from 14 residues. Germline V gene data show CDR1 as MNHEY and CDR2 as SMNVEV (reference sequence). Trimming at V came to 6 bases and at J to 2 bases, leaving 4 bases not matched to a gene. The DNA of the CDR3 is TGTGCCAGCAGGCAGGGACAGGGGACCTACGAGCAGTACTTC. Translation: CASRQGQGTYEQYF.

This chain connects TRBV7-6 to TRBJ1-1; no reliable D call. This CDR3 contains 16 residues. CDR1 SGHVS and CDR2 FNYEAQ come from the germline V gene. V shed 2 bases and J shed 1 base, with 14 bases lying between them. The CDR3 sequence: CASSLHLREKNTEAFF. Written as DNA, the CDR3 is TGTGCCAGCAGCTTACATCTGCGGGAGAAGAACACTGAAGCTTTCTTT.

The sample holds a few counts of this clone. The rearrangement uses TRBV29-1 and TRBJ2-1; D is perhaps TRBD2 (6 bases). There are 14 residues in the CDR3. CDR1 is SQVTM and CDR2 is ANQGSEA in the germline V gene. V was clipped by 7 bases and J by 0 bases, with 13 bases between them. The CDR3 nucleotides are TGCAGCGGTGGAGGGGTTACCTCCTACAATGAGCAGTTCTTC. This sequence encodes CSGGGVTSYNEQFF.

The CDR3 region is CASSVGASGSYNEQFF. The CDR3 DNA sequence: TGTGCCAGCAGCGTAGGGGCTAGCGGTTCCTACAATGAGCAGTTCTTC. The chain carries TRBV9 and TRBJ2-1, with 7 bases matching TRBD2. Looked up from germline, CDR1 is SGDLS and CDR2 is YYNGEE. V dropped 0 bases and J dropped 1; count of bases not matched to a gene: 4. There are 16 residues in the CDR3. Drawing the rest from reference TRBV9 and TRBJ2-1, the complete variable domain is DSGVTQTPKHLITATGQRVTLRCSPRSGDLSVYWYQQSLDQGLQFLIQYYNGEERAKGNILERFSAQQFPDLHSELNLSSLELGDSALYFCASSVGASGSYNEQFFGPGTRLTVL.

This clone was recorded a few times. CDR3 coding DNA: TGTGCCAGCAGTCAAGACGGAGATTCCTACGAGCAGTACTTC. The encoded protein is CASSQDGDSYEQYF. The chain joins TRBV6-5 to TRBJ2-7; no definite D call. V dropped 5 bases and J dropped 1 base, with 12 bases sitting between them. Germline V gives CDR1 MNHEY, CDR2 SVGAGI. CDR3 size: 14 residues.

This clone appeared once. The chain couples TRBV19 to TRBJ2-3; 9 bases map to TRBD2. Germline CDR1 is LNHDA and CDR2 is SQIVND (reference sequence). The CDR3 covers 18 residues. The junction had 12 bases not matched to a gene; V was cut back by 5 bases and J by 0 bases. CDR3 in amino acids: CASSSRGRLAASTDTQYF. In DNA, the CDR3 is TGTGCCAGTAGTTCCCGCGGGCGACTAGCGGCTAGCACAGATACGCAGTATTTT.

This sequence joins TRBV7-3 and TRBJ2-3; 8 bases line up with TRBD2. The CDR3 extends over 15 amino acids. Germline trimming cut 8 bases from V and 2 bases from J; bases unmatched to any gene: 9. Looked up from germline, CDR1 is SGHTA and CDR2 is FQGTGA. CDR3 coding DNA: TGTGCCAGCCGTGTCCGGGGACTAGACACAGATACGCAGTATTTT. Protein: CASRVRGLDTDTQYF.

The V gene is TRBV4-1, the J gene TRBJ1-2; 7 nucleotides match TRBD1. This CDR3 comprises 14 residues. Germline V gene lookup returns CDR1 MGHRA and CDR2 YSYEKL. After removal of 2 bases from V and 6 bases from J, the junction contained 6 bases not matched to a gene. The CDR3 reads CASSQLIGGNGYTF. CDR3 nucleotides: TGCGCCAGCAGCCAATTGATAGGGGGCAATGGCTACACCTTC.

The rearrangement joins TRBV21-1 to TRBJ2-5; the D segment call TRBD2 is taken from the table without a DNA check. The closer fit of TRBJ2-7 to the DNA end suggests the J call may be wrong. TRBV21-1 is listed as a pseudogene. The CDR3 loop spans 18 amino acids. In DNA, the CDR3 is TGTGCCAGCAGCAAACCCCTGGAGCTAGCGGGGGTACCCTACGAGCAGTACTTC. Protein sequence: CASSKPLELAGVPYEQYF.

The chain recombines TRBV7-2 with TRBJ2-1; the D gene is possibly TRBD2 (6 bases). The CDR3 length is 15 residues. The germline V gene has CDR1 SGHTA and CDR2 FQGNSA. Trimming removed 5 bases from V and 4 bases from J, with 15 bases in between. CDR3 region: CASSPLAGGYNEQFF. DNA for the CDR3: TGTGCCAGCAGCCCCCTAGCCGGGGGTTACAATGAGCAGTTCTTC.

This chain uses TRBV2 with TRBJ1-2, with 8 bases fitting TRBD1. This CDR3 is 16 amino acids long. V lost 8 bases, J lost 4 bases, and 15 bases stayed unmatched. Germline CDR1 and CDR2: SNHLY and FYNNEI. The CDR3 sequence is CASSWTGIKEGYGYTF. In DNA, the CDR3 is TGTGCCAGCTCCTGGACAGGGATCAAGGAGGGCTATGGCTACACCTTC.

The chain joins TRBV25-1 to TRBJ1-2; 11 bases line up with TRBD1. The CDR3 runs 13 residues. Germline CDR1 is MGHDK and CDR2 is SYGVNS. With 7 bases clipped from V and 9 bases from J, the junction kept 7 bases outside the gene matches. The CDR3 is CASKGQGDWSYTF. The CDR3 DNA is TGTGCCAGCAAGGGACAGGGGGATTGGAGCTACACCTTC.

The chain carries TRBV6-4 and TRBJ1-2, with D maybe TRBD1 (6 bases). Between the trimmed V and J ends, which lost 0 bases and 6 bases, there was a span of 20 bases. From germline, CDR1 is MRHNA and CDR2 SNTAGT. The CDR3 totals 17 residues. The CDR3 DNA reads TGTGCCAGCAGTGACTCGATATTTACGAGACAGGTTGATGGCTACACCTTC. Translated: CASSDSIFTRQVDGYTF.

This clone was observed a single time. The chain joins TRBV28 to TRBJ1-4; D gene unclear. Germline lookup yields CDR1 MDHEN and CDR2 SYDVKM. This CDR3 contains 15 residues. V was clipped by 3 bases and J by 4 bases, with 12 bases between them. CDR3 protein: CASSFAGGVNEKLFF. The CDR3 nucleotides are TGTGCCAGCAGTTTCGCGGGTGGTGTTAATGAAAAACTGTTTTTT.